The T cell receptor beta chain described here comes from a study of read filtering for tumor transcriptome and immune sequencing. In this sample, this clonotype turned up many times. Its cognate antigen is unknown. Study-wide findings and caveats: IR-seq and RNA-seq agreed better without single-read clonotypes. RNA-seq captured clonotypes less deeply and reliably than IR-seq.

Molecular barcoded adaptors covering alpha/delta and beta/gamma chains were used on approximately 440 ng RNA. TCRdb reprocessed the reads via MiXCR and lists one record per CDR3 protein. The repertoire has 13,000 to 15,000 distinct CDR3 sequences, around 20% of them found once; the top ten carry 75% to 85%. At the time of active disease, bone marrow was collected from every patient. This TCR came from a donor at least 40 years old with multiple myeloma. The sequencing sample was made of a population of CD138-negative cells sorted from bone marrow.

The CDR3 spells CASSLGTSGRFEQFF. In nucleotides, the CDR3 is TGTGCCAGCAGCCTAGGGACTAGCGGGAGGTTTGAGCAGTTCTTC. The chain employs TRBV7-3 and TRBJ2-1; 15 bases fit TRBD2. The junction had 5 bases not matched to a gene; V was cut back by 5 bases and J by 9 bases. The germline V gene encodes CDR1 SGHTA and CDR2 FQGTGA. The CDR3 extends over 15 amino acids.